The rows below give T cell receptor beta chains drawn from one sample of a study of siplizumab effects on memory and regulatory T cells. Method: immunoSEQ multiplex PCR; TCRdb's copy keeps in-frame clones and lacks some. The repertoire holds over 95,000 clones, 93% seen once, with around 0.16% in the top ten. Sequences were obtained from non-Treg CD4+ T cells sorted from blood. The receptors originated from a human donor in good health. Each CDR3 is given without its conserved first and last residue.

TRBJ1-1 | TRBV7-3 | ASSLRENTEAF
TRBJ1-1 | TRBV7-2 | ASSFGGALNTEAF
TRBJ1-5 | TRBV6-4 | ASSDITGGVNQPQH
TRBJ2-7 | TRBV29-1 | SVNRGAEQY
TRBJ2-7 | TRBV11-2 | ASSSQGYEQY
TRBJ2-5 | TRBV6-5 | ASSYVARVGTQY
TRBJ2-6 | TRBV6-6 | ASMRGGANVLT
TRBJ1-2 | TRBV19 | ASNFQGAGYGYT
TRBJ2-7 | TRBV7-2 | ASSLVTEQY
TRBJ2-2 | TRBV6-6 | ASSVTGNTGELF
TRBJ1-3 | TRBV7-2 | ASSSNFPGTGSTIY
TRBJ1-2 | TRBV19 | ASSTGQGTYGYT
TRBJ1-1 | TRBV30 | AWSGGREAEAF
TRBJ2-2 | TRBV5-4 | ASSRGWNTGELF
TRBJ1-2 | TRBV28 | ASSAGGGSRVGYT
TRBJ2-7 | TRBV5-1 | ASSLGTGREQY
TRBJ1-4 | TRBV5-1 | ASSLAQSEKLF
TRBJ1-3 | TRBV12-5 | ASGVGTGFGNTIY
TRBJ1-6 | TRBV12-5 | ASGLHTGGNSPLH
TRBJ1-2 | TRBV23-1 | AIPPTPYGYT
TRBJ1-5 | TRBV7-2 | ASSFGGAGNQPQH
TRBJ2-7 | TRBV18 | ASSPRGTGNYEQY
TRBJ1-1 | TRBV5-4 | ASSLASRNTEAF
TRBJ2-1 | TRBV6-1 | ASSSDRGSYNEQF
TRBJ2-2 | TRBV6-5 | ASRLRRGPDGELF
TRBJ1-1 | TRBV7-2 | ASSLAAGVGTEAF
TRBJ2-1 | TRBV18 | ASSPPRTSGDDNEQF
TRBJ2-7 | TRBV10-3 | AISIWIYEQY
TRBJ1-2 | TRBV28 | ATGGGDKGYT
TRBJ1-6 | TRBV10-3 | AISEGGGNSPLH
TRBJ2-7 | TRBV30 | AWSAIGTGGNEQY
TRBJ2-7 | TRBV20-1 | SAWDREVQY
TRBJ1-1 | TRBV11-1 | ASSRQGNTEAF
TRBJ2-3 | TRBV5-1 | ASSPGTSGVDTQY
TRBJ1-5 | TRBV30 | AWSPTDYQPQH
TRBJ1-1 | TRBV5-4 | ASSLGWVAGRAF
TRBJ2-3 | TRBV9 | ASSGATDTQY
TRBJ1-2 | TRBV10-2 | ASSDRTGGRANYGYT
TRBJ2-7 | TRBV4-3 | ASSLLSGGAYEQY
TRBJ1-4 | TRBV6-5 | ASSYSTAREKLF
TRBJ1-6 | TRBV7-3 | ASSLTPGESPLH
TRBJ2-1 | TRBV7-6 | ASSRLAGGGSYNEQF
TRBJ1-1 | TRBV7-2 | ASSRRSIEGNTEAF
TRBJ2-1 | TRBV28 | ASRGTGDYNEQF
TRBJ1-2 | TRBV25-1 | ASRGGRGFNYGYT
TRBJ2-5 | TRBV28 | ASRVEETQY
TRBJ2-1 | TRBV28 | ASRGTSGAYNEQF
TRBJ2-2 | TRBV15 | ATSRDDGNTGELF
TRBJ2-4 | TRBV27 | ASSRLGQAKNIQY
TRBJ2-1 | TRBV9 | ASSLWSSGYNEQF
TRBJ2-1 | TRBV5-1 | ASSLASGTSGVYNEQF
TRBJ2-4 | TRBV5-1 | ARTGNLAKNIQY
TRBJ2-2 | TRBV18 | ASSPGGLDTGELF